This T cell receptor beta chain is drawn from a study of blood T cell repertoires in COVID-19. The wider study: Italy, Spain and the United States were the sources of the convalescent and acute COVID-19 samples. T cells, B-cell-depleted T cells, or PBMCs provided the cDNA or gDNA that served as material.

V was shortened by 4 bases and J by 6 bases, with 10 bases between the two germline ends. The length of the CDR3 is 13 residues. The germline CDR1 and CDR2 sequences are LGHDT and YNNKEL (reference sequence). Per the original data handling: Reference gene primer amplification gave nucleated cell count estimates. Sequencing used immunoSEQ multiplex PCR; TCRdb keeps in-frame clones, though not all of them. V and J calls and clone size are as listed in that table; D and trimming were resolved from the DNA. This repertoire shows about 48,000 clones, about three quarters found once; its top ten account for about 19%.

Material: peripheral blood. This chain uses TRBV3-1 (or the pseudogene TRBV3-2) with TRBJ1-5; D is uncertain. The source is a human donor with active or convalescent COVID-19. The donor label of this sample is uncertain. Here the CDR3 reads CASSLDTTQPQHF. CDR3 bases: TGTGCCAGCAGCCTCGACACGACTCAGCCCCAGCATTTT.